This TCR beta chain emerged from a study of Tregs in tolerant kidney transplant recipients (dated by TCRdb to the late 2010s). For the wider study: TCRbeta sequencing was used in the study to identify donor-specific regulatory T cells before combined kidney and bone marrow transplantation, and the identified cells were then tracked after transplant.

For TCRbeta CDR3 sequencing, genomic DNA was extracted from sorted cells using the QIAGEN DNeasy Blood and Tissue Kit. High-throughput TCRbeta CDR3 sequencing, which included PCR amplification with bias correction and internal controls, was done commercially through immunoSEQ. The study's own analysis went as follows. Unique productive TCRbeta sequences were defined by CDR3 nucleotide sequence where primers matched, and otherwise by CDR3 amino acid sequence together with Vbeta and Jbeta genes. To correct sorting error, sequences shared between sorted populations at a frequency ratio of 2:1 or less were removed; the rest were assigned to the higher population. A sequence counted as donor-reactive if, in CFSE-low cells, the sequence had a frequency of at least 0.01% and was expanded at least 5-fold compared with unstimulated cells. Jensen-Shannon divergence, calculated on the top 100 TCRbeta sequences ranked by frequency, was used to quantify repertoire divergence. When a sample had multiple sequencing runs, each run was corrected for sorting error separately and the runs were then pooled. TCRdb's version of the immuneACCESS table is confined to in-frame rearrangements and falls short of the full clone set. An unresolved V gene accounts for under half of the shortfall where checked; the remainder is of unknown origin. The DNA was the basis for D and trimming; V, J and clone size are from that table. This specimen's table enumerates 25,000 or so clones. The ten largest clones capture approximately 4.1% of the sample.

Comments on this clone: No antigen is known for it. The CDR3 end falls 3 residues outside the read, so it is completed with the germline J gene.

The time point label, as the study defines it: 6 months after combined kidney and bone marrow transplant. The transplants used related donors along with nonmyeloablative bone marrow transplantation, and in the human trials mixed chimerism was transient. Thawed PBMCs were FACS-sorted into unstimulated Tregs (CD4+CD25+CD127-), CD4+ non-Tregs (CD4+CD25-), CD4 cells and CD8 cells. The patients were a handful of recipients of combined kidney and bone marrow transplants from the ITN036ST trial, and samples were available only for these trial subjects. Healthy control blood was separated into PBMCs by Ficoll density gradient and cryopreserved, and patient PBMCs were collected both before and after transplant. Broader findings and caveats from the paper: Because the PCR primers were changed over time for some patients, nucleotide-level comparison could not be performed across the samples from those patients. Donor-specific Treg expansion was found to exceed global Treg expansion in tolerant patients, suggesting antigen-driven rather than nonspecific expansion. Biological reproducibility was not directly addressed, though technical replication error appeared minimal. Because the study included only a small number of patients, the results must be confirmed in larger populations and under other immunosuppression protocols. Expanding Tregs with activated donor B cells appeared to identify the most biologically relevant and donor-specific TCRbeta repertoire.

Taken from the germline V gene, the CDR1 and CDR2 loops are MNHEY and SVGEGT. The CDR3 measures 13 amino acids from cysteine to phenylalanine. Shown are 30 bases from within the CDR3, in frame from base 1. Trimming accounts for 4 bases at V and 9 bases at J, while the number of junction bases matched to no gene is 2. Rearrangement joined TRBV6-2 or TRBV6-3 to TRBJ2-1, with 11 central nucleotides matching TRBD2. Sequences were derived from CD4+ T cells from blood (PBMCs), sampled 6 months after the transplant. The source of this sequence is a human patient who received a combined kidney and bone marrow transplant. It is possible that, after a transplant, some T cells come from the graft donor. The CDR3 DNA, read in part, is TGTGCCAGCAGTTTAGCGGGAGGGGCTGAG. Translated, this is CASSLAGGAE. The CDR3, in full, reads CASSLAGGAEQFF.